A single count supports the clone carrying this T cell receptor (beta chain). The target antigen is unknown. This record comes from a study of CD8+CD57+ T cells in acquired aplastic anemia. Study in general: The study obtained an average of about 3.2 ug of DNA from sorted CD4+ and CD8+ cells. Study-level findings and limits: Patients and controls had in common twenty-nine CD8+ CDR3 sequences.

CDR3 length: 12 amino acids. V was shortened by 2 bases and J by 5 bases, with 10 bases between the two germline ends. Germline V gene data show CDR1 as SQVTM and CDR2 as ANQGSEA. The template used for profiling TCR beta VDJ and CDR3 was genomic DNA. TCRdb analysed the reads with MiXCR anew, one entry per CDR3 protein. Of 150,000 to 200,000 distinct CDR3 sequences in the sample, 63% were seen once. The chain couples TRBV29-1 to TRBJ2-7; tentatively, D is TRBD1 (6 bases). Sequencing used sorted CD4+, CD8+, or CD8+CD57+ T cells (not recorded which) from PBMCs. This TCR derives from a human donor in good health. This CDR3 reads CSVETRGDEQYF. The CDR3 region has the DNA TGCAGCGTTGAAACCAGGGGAGACGAGCAGTACTTC.